This record looks at one T cell receptor beta chain sequence and its context. This table comes from immunoSEQ multiplex PCR, and its TCRdb copy is limited to in-frame clones, with some not included. Among roughly 10,000 clones, about 88% were seen once, and the ten largest hold 10%. The data derive from a study of blood T cell dynamics during melanoma immunotherapy. Study-level information: Metastatic melanoma patients received first-line pembrolizumab or nivolumab plus ipilimumab.

This sample's time point: pre-treatment baseline. This CDR3 spans 13 amino acids. Germline CDR1 is ENHRY and CDR2 is SYGVKD. Deletions cut 7 bases from V and 0 bases from J, with 6 bases between. This chain links TRBV10-3 with TRBJ2-2, with D unresolved. The starting material was blood, obtained from a patient treated with checkpoint blockade. This TCR came from a human donor with melanoma. The DNA of the CDR3 is TGTGCCATCAAAGAAACGAACACCGGGGAGCTGTTTTTT. It is translated as CAIKETNTGELFF.